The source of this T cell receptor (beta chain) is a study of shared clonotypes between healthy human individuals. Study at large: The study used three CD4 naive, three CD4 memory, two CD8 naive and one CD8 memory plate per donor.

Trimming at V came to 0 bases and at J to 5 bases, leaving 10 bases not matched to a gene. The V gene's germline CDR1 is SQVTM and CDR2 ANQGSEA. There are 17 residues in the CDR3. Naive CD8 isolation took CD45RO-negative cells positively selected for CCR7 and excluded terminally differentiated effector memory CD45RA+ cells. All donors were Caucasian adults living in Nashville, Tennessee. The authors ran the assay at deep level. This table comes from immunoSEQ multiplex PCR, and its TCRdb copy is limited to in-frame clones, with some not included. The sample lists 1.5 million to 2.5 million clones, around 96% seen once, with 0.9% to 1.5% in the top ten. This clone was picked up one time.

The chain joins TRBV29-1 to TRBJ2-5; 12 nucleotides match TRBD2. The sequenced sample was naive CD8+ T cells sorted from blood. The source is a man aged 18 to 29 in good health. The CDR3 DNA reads TGCAGCGTTGAAGATTGGCCTAGCGGGAGGGCCGGGGAGACCCAGTACTTC. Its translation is CSVEDWPSGRAGETQYF.